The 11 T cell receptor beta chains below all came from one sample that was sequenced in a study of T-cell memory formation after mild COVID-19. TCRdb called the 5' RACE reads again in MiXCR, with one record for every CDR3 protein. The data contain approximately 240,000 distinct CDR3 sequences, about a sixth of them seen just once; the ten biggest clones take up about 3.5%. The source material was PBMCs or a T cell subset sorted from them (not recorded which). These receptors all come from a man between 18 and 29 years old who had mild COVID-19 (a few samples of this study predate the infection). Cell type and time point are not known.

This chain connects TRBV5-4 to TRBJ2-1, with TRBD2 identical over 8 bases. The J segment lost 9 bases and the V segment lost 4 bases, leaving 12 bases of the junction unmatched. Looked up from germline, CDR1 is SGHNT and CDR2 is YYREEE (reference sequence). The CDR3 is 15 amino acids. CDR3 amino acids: CASSLAGLGGGEQFF. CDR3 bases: TGTGCCAGCAGCCTAGCGGGCCTGGGGGGCGGTGAGCAGTTCTTC.

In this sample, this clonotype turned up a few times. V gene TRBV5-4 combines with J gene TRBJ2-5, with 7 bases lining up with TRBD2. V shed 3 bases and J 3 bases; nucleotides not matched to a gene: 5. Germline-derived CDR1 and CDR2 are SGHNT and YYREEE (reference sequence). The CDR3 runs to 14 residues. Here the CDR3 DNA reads TGTGCCAGCAGCTCGGGCGGGGGAAAAGAGACCCAGTACTTC. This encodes CASSSGGGKETQYF.

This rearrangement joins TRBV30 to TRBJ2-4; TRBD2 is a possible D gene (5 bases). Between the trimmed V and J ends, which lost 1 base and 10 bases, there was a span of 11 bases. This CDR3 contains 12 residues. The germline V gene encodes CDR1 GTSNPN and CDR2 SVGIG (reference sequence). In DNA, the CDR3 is TGTGCCTGGAGTGGCGGGTCAGCGATTCAGTACTTC. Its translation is CAWSGGSAIQYF.

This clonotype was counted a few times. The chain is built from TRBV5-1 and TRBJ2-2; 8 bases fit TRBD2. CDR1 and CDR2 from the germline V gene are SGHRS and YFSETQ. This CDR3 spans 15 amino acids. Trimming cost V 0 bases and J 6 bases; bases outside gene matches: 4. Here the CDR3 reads CASSLVASGPGELFF. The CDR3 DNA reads TGCGCCAGCAGCTTGGTTGCTAGCGGGCCCGGGGAGCTGTTTTTT.

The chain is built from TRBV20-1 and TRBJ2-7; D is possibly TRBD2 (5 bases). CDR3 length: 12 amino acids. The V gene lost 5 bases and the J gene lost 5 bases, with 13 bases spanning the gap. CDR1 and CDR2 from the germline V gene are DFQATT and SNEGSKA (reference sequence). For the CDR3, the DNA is TGCAGTGCTCCACGGGGTAGCGACGAGCAGTACTTC. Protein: CSAPRGSDEQYF.

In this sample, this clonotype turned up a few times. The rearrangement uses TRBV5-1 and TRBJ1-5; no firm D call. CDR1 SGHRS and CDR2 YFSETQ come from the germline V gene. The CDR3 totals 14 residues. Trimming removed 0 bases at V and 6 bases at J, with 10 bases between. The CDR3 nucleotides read TGCGCCAGCAGCTTGGTGCCGGGTAGTCAGCCCCAGCATTTT. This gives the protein CASSLVPGSQPQHF. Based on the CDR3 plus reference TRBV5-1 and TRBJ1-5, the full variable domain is KAGVTQTPRYLIKTRGQQVTLSCSPISGHRSVSWYQQTPGQGLQFLFEYFSETQRNKGNFPGRFSGRQFSNSRSEMNVSTLELGDSALYLCASSLVPGSQPQHFGDGTRLSIL.

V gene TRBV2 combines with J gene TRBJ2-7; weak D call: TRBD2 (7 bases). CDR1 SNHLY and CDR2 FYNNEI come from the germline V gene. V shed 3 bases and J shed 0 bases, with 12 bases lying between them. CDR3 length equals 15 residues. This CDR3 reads CASSDRGGPSYEQYF. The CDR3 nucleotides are TGTGCCAGCAGTGATAGGGGGGGCCCCTCCTACGAGCAGTACTTC.

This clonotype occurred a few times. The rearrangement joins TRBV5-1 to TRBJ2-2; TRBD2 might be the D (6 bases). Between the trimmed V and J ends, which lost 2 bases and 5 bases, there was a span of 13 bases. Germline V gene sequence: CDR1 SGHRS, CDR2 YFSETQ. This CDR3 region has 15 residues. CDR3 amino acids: CASSFTGSRTGELFF. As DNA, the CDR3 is TGCGCCAGCAGCTTTACCGGGAGCAGGACCGGGGAGCTGTTTTTT.

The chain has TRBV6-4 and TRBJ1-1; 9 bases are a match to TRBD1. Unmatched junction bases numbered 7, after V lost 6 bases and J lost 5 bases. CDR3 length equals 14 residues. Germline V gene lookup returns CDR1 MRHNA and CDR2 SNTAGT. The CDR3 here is CASRLNRGRTEAFF. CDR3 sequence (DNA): TGTGCCAGCAGACTTAACAGGGGGCGGACTGAAGCTTTCTTT.

The DNA for the CDR3 is TGTGCCAGCAGTTTTATCCACCGCGGGACAGGGGAGCTGTTTTTT. This codes for CASSFIHRGTGELFF. The chain joins TRBV12-3 or TRBV12-4 to TRBJ2-2; D is possibly TRBD1 or TRBD2 (6 bases each). CDR3 size: 15 residues. Deletions cut 3 bases from V and 8 bases from J, with 16 bases between.

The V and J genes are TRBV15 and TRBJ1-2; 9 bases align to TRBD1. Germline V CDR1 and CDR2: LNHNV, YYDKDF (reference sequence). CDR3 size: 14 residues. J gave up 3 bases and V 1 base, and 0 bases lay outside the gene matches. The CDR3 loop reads CATSRGTGDYGYTF. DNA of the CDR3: TGTGCCACCAGCAGAGGGACAGGGGACTATGGCTACACCTTC.